The 19 T cell receptor beta chains listed next were all sequenced from one sample in a study of T cell changes during pregnancy in multiple sclerosis. Produced via immunoSEQ multiplex PCR; TCRdb's table is partial and in-frame only. The table lists nearly 110,000 clones, under 95% of them singletons. The starting material was peripheral blood, obtained after pregnancy. These receptors all stem from a female donor with multiple sclerosis, enrolled in a pregnancy study.

V and J are TRBV27 and TRBJ1-2; no reliable D call. Trimming cost V 1 base and J 3 bases, with 15 bases left between them. CDR1 and CDR2 from the germline V gene are MNHEY and SMNVEV (reference sequence). The CDR3 has 16 residues. The CDR3, as DNA: TGTGCCAGCAGTTTATGGCCTCCGGGGAAGGACTATGGCTACACCTTC. It encodes CASSLWPPGKDYGYTF.

V is TRBV14 and J is TRBJ1-1; D uncertain. Germline V gives CDR1 SGHDN, CDR2 FVKESK. The CDR3 consists of 14 residues. Trimming removed 1 base at V and 6 bases at J, with 12 bases between. The CDR3 sequence is CASSQGETRPEAFF. CDR3 nucleotide sequence: TGTGCCAGCAGCCAAGGGGAGACCCGACCTGAAGCTTTCTTT.

This sequence joins TRBV29-1 and TRBJ1-5, with 8 nucleotides matching TRBD1. Germline V gives CDR1 SQVTM, CDR2 ANQGSEA. The CDR3 runs 13 residues. V lost 4 bases and J lost 5; bases outside the gene matches: 4. The CDR3 bases are TGCAGCGTTGCAGTGGGACAGGATCAGCCCCAGCATTTT. Translation: CSVAVGQDQPQHF.

The J gene is TRBJ2-7, the V gene TRBV5-4; TRBD2 aligns across 11 bases. The CDR3 contains 15 residues. Per the germline V gene, CDR1 is SGHNT and CDR2 is YYREEE (reference sequence). Unmatched junction bases numbered 6, after V lost 5 bases and J lost 2 bases. CDR3 sequence: CASRDGTSGAYEQYF. The CDR3 DNA reads as TGTGCCAGCAGGGACGGGACTAGCGGAGCCTACGAGCAGTACTTC.

Points on this clone: Within the sample, other DNA sequences also encode this same CDR3. The chain joins TRBV6-4 to TRBJ1-1, with D possibly being TRBD1 (5 bases). The CDR3 sequence is 13 residues long. V was pared by 4 bases and J by 1 base, with 7 bases between. The germline gives CDR1 MRHNA, CDR2 SNTAGT. In DNA form, the CDR3 reads TGTGCCAGCAGTGTTGACAGGAACACTGAAGCTTTCTTT. It is translated as CASSVDRNTEAFF.

The V and J genes are TRBV7-6 and TRBJ2-3; 7 bases match TRBD2. Germline trimming cut 4 bases from V and 0 bases from J; bases unmatched to any gene: 7. Per the germline V gene, CDR1 is SGHVS and CDR2 is FNYEAQ. This CDR3 is built from 16 residues. CDR3 protein: CASSSLVGGSTDTQYF. CDR3 nucleotides: TGTGCCAGCAGCTCCCTGGTGGGGGGGAGCACAGATACGCAGTATTTT.

The CDR3: CASRRGGTDSYEQYF. CDR3 in DNA: TGCGCCAGCAGGAGGGGGGGCACTGATTCCTACGAGCAGTACTTC. This rearrangement joins TRBV5-1 to TRBJ2-7, with a possible D match to TRBD2 (7 bases). Germline V gene sequence: CDR1 SGHRS, CDR2 YFSETQ. This CDR3 is 15 amino acids long. V gave up 5 bases and J gave up 1 base, with 16 bases separating them.

This rearrangement joins TRBV4-1 to TRBJ1-4; no definite D call. The CDR3 has 15 amino acids. Looked up from germline, CDR1 is MGHRA and CDR2 is YSYEKL. V lost 0 bases, J lost 2 bases, and 7 bases lay in between. CDR3 DNA sequence: TGCGCCAGCAGCCAAGAGCAACAGACTAATGAAAAACTGTTTTTT. It codes for CASSQEQQTNEKLFF.

The genes are TRBV5-1 and TRBJ2-5; a possible D gene is TRBD2 (6 bases). This CDR3 has 17 amino acids. Trimming stripped 0 bases from V and 1 base from J, with 16 bases between. From germline, CDR1 is SGHRS and CDR2 YFSETQ. In DNA, the CDR3 is TGCGCCAGCAGCTTGGAGGGGAGGCGGAACAGCCAAGAGACCCAGTACTTC. Translating gives CASSLEGRRNSQETQYF.

The chain couples TRBV7-6 to TRBJ1-3; D possibly corresponds to TRBD1 (5 bases). Germline CDR1 and CDR2: SGHVS and FNYEAQ. V was clipped by 1 base and J by 0 bases, with 10 bases between them. The CDR3 covers 16 residues. The CDR3 sequence: CASSLGTYSSGNTIYF. The CDR3 DNA is TGTGCCAGCAGCTTAGGGACATACTCCTCTGGAAACACCATATATTTT.

V is TRBV5-1 and J is TRBJ1-6, with D unclear. Germline V gives CDR1 SGHRS, CDR2 YFSETQ. Trimming left V 3 bases short and J 6 bases short, with 13 bases between. The CDR3 has 15 amino acids. This CDR3 is CASSSGTASNSPLHF. The CDR3 DNA is TGCGCCAGCAGCTCGGGAACAGCCTCTAATTCACCCCTCCACTTT.

The V and J genes are TRBV30 and TRBJ1-1; perhaps TRBD1 as D (5 bases). V was shortened by 5 bases and J by 2 bases, with 12 bases between the two germline ends. This CDR3 has 13 residues. The germline gives CDR1 GTSNPN, CDR2 SVGIG (reference sequence). For the CDR3, the DNA is TGTGCCTGGCGGGACTCCAGAAACACTGAAGCTTTCTTT. Its translation is CAWRDSRNTEAFF. The variable domain in full, with the rest retrieved from reference TRBV30 and TRBJ1-1, is SQTIHQWPATLVQPVGSPLSLECTVEGTSNPNLYWYRQAAGRGLQLLFYSVGIGQISSEVPQNLSASRPQDRQFILSSKKLLLSDSGFYLCAWRDSRNTEAFFGQGTRLTVV.

This sequence joins TRBV6-5 and TRBJ2-2; a possible D gene is TRBD2 (7 bases). The CDR3 length is 15 residues. The V and J ends lost 3 bases and 7 bases respectively, with 15 bases between them. Germline CDR1 and CDR2: MNHEY and SVGAGI. The CDR3 sequence is CASSYPAGAGGELFF. In nucleotides, the CDR3 is TGTGCCAGCAGTTATCCGGCGGGGGCGGGCGGGGAGCTGTTTTTT.

The V and J genes are TRBV15 and TRBJ2-1; the match to TRBD2 covers 10 bases. This CDR3 has 19 residues. The junction had 12 bases not matched to a gene; V was cut back by 0 bases and J by 4 bases. CDR1 LNHNV and CDR2 YYDKDF come from the germline V gene (reference sequence). The CDR3 sequence is CATSRDLSGRARGYNEQFF. CDR3 nucleotide sequence: TGTGCCACCAGCAGAGATCTGAGCGGGAGGGCCAGGGGGTACAATGAGCAGTTCTTC.

This CDR3 is CASSFPPGQRNSPLHF. The CDR3 bases are TGTGCCAGCAGTTTCCCACCAGGGCAGAGGAATTCACCCCTCCACTTT. The V gene is TRBV6-6, the J gene TRBJ1-6; D may be TRBD1 (5 bases). CDR1 and CDR2 from the germline V gene are MNHNY and SVGAGI (reference sequence). V lost 4 bases to trimming and J lost 7 bases, with 17 bases between them. CDR3 length equals 16 residues.

DNA for the CDR3: TGTGCCAGCAGCGCCTGGACTAGCGGGAACCAAGAGACCCAGTACTTC. This translates into CASSAWTSGNQETQYF. This chain uses TRBV6-6 with TRBJ2-5; 12 bases align to TRBD2. Germline-derived CDR1 and CDR2 are MNHNY and SVGAGI (reference sequence). With V trimmed by 6 bases and J by 0 bases, 5 bases remained unmatched. CDR3 size: 16 residues.

This clone was seen a few times. This chain connects TRBV29-1 to TRBJ2-7, with a possible D match to TRBD1 (6 bases). V was trimmed by 6 bases and J by 3 bases, leaving 9 bases between them. Per germline, CDR1 SQVTM and CDR2 ANQGSEA. The CDR3 runs 11 residues. The CDR3 is CSVLDSYEQYF. The CDR3 region has the DNA TGCAGCGTCCTGGACAGCTACGAGCAGTACTTC.

This clone was observed once. The chain joins TRBV28 to TRBJ1-1; TRBD1 agrees at 7 bases. Germline CDR1 reads MDHEN; CDR2 reads SYDVKM. J lost 3 bases, V lost 6 bases, and 13 bases had no gene match. CDR3 length: 16 residues. CDR3 residues: CASRPTRTGADTEAFF. CDR3 coding DNA: TGTGCCAGCAGGCCTACCCGAACAGGGGCGGACACTGAAGCTTTCTTT. Variable domain in full (rest from reference TRBV28 and TRBJ1-1): DVKVTQSSRYLVKRTGEKVFLECVQDMDHENMFWYRQDPGLGLRLIYFSYDVKMKEKGDIPEGYSVSREKKERFSLILESASTNQTSMYLCASRPTRTGADTEAFFGQGTRLTVV.

This sequence joins TRBV10-1 and TRBJ2-1; TRBD2 aligns across 10 bases. From germline, CDR1 is WNHNN and CDR2 SYGVQD (reference sequence). The junction had 5 bases not matched to a gene; V was cut back by 0 bases and J by 6 bases. CDR3 length: 16 residues. For the CDR3, the DNA is TGCGCCAGCAGTGAGTCTGGAACTAGCGGGGCCAATGAGCAGTTCTTC. Amino acids: CASSESGTSGANEQFF.